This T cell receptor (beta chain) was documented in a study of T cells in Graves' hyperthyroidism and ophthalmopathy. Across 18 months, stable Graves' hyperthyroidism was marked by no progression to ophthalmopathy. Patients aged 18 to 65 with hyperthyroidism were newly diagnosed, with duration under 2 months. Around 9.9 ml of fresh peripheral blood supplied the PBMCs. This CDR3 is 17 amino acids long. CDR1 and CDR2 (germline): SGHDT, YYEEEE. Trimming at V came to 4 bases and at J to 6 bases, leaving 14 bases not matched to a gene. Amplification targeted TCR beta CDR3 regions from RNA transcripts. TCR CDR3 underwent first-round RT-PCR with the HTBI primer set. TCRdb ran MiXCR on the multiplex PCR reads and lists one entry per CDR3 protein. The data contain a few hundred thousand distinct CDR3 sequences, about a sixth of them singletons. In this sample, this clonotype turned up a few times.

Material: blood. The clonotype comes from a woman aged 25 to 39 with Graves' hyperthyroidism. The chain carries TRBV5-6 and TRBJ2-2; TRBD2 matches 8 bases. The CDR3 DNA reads TGTGCCAGCAGCCCGACCGGGACTAGAGTTATTCCCGGGGAGCTGTTTTTT. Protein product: CASSPTGTRVIPGELFF.